The text below deals with one T cell receptor (beta chain). What it binds is unknown. Every patient was affected by relapse after autologous stem cell transplantation, while exposure to brentuximab vedotin was not uniform. The entry originates in a study of PD-1 blockade in classical Hodgkin lymphoma. Germline V lookup: CDR1 SEHNR, CDR2 FQNEAQ (reference sequence). The ends were cut back, 5 bases at V and 4 bases at J, with 17 bases in the middle. CDR3 length equals 15 residues. General study results and limits: Patients starting nivolumab under 1 year after ASCT were excluded.

The protocol was immunoSEQ multiplex PCR, while the TCRdb copy is restricted to in-frame clones and leaves out a portion. In the table there are about 43,000 clones, around three quarters of which are singletons. The sequenced sample was peripheral blood mononuclear cells (PBMCs), obtained before the second cycle of nivolumab. The receptor was derived from a human donor with classical Hodgkin lymphoma. The chain links TRBV7-9 to TRBJ1-2, with D uncertain. CDR3 region: CASSVNSLTSYGYTF. The CDR3 coding sequence is TGTGCCAGCAGCGTCAACAGCCTCACGTCCTATGGCTACACCTTC.